The text below deals with one TCR beta chain. Its antigen is not known. The CDR3 extends over 12 amino acids. V was cut by 8 bases and J by 6 bases, with 12 bases left in between. CDR1 is MNHNS and CDR2 is SASEGT in the germline V gene. PCR was performed using 60 Vbeta and 13 Jbeta primers. Assay: immunoSEQ multiplex PCR; the TCRdb copy retains only in-frame clones and omits some. This repertoire includes 96,000 or so clones. The entry originates in a study of cytomegalovirus exposure and HLA in healthy donors. Study conclusions and caveats: Researchers reported in a later analysis that a missense DCLRE1C variant was tied to TCR beta V- and J-gene trimming. In a later analysis, specific HLA alleles were associated with approximately 16,000 TCR beta sequences at a 0.05 false discovery rate. CMV serostatus stood as the only immune exposure information on hand.

This clonotype originated in a girl aged 5-17 years in good health and CMV-seropositive. The sample taken for sequencing was PBMCs. The chain couples TRBV6-1 to TRBJ2-3; weak D call: TRBD1 (6 bases). The CDR3 protein is CASDQGPDTQYF. CDR3 coding DNA: TGTGCCAGCGATCAGGGGCCCGATACGCAGTATTTT.